This T cell receptor (beta chain) was sequenced in a study of vaccination and CD4 T cells after COVID-19. Study at large: At a median around 92 days (range 35 to 161) after diagnosis, post-COVID samples were drawn.

Each CDR3 protein gets one entry after TCRdb re-called the PCR reads with MiXCR. The table has around 37,000 distinct CDR3 sequences, 36% seen once. Study outcomes and limitations: Early post-infection timepoints were not included, and relatively few convalescent patients were studied. Convalescent patients gained a median approximately 89% of their reactive clones only post-vaccination.

Time point given: late sampling 161 to 241 days after vaccination in a few convalescent patients. Trimming removed 0 bases from V and 0 bases from J, with 20 bases in between. Germline V gene data show CDR1 as DFQATT and CDR2 as SNEGSKA (reference sequence). The CDR3 extends over 18 amino acids. Details on this clonotype: The target antigen is unknown.

This receptor was obtained from a human donor who had recovered from COVID-19. V usage is TRBV20-1 and J usage is TRBJ1-1; maybe TRBD1 (6 bases). The material was CD4+ T cells from blood, obtained about 7 months after SARS-CoV-2 vaccination. In DNA form, the CDR3 reads TGCAGTGCTAGAGAATCAGGGGCCAAGGGGATCCTGAACACTGAAGCTTTCTTT. Its protein product is CSARESGAKGILNTEAFF.